This T cell receptor (beta chain) was sequenced for a study of regulatory T cells in long-lasting Graves disease. Germline V gene sequence: CDR1 MNHEY, CDR2 SMNVEV (reference sequence). V was pared by 5 bases and J by 0 bases, with 11 bases between. The CDR3 is 15 residues long. Notes on the study in general: Newly diagnosed disease favored TRBV20-1 and TRBJ2-1 over persistent disease.

The time point here: newly diagnosed GD, antithyroid drugs for less than 3 months. The authors made the TCR library using RNA they extracted from PBMCs. At least ten counts were recorded for this clonotype. The antigen remains undetermined. To make TCR beta libraries, researchers used iRepertoire HTBI primers and Arm-PCR of CDR3 regions. In TCRdb, the multiplex PCR reads were re-called with MiXCR into one record per CDR3 protein. The table lists around 420,000 distinct CDR3 sequences, about 15% of them singletons, with approximately 7.6% in the top ten. These data also featured in a second study, about T cells in Graves' hyperthyroidism and ophthalmopathy.

The chain combines TRBV27 with TRBJ1-5; D call uncertain. The TCR comes from a woman aged 40 to 50 with Graves disease. Material: peripheral blood mononuclear cells (PBMCs), obtained at new diagnosis, from a patient treated with antithyroid drugs. The CDR3 reads CASSPRTGSNQPQHF. The CDR3, as DNA: TGTGCCAGCAGTCCCCGGACGGGTAGCAATCAGCCCCAGCATTTT.